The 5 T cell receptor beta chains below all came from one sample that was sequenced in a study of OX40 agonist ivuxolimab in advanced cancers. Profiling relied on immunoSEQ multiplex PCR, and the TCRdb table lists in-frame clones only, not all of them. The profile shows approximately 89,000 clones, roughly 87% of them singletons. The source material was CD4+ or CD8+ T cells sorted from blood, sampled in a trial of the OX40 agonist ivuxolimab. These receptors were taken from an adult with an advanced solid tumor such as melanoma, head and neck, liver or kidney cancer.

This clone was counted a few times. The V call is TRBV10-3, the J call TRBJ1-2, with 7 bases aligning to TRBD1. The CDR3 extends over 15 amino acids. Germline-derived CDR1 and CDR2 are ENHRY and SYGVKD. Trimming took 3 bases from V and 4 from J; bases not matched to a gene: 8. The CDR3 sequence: CAISEQGTTAYGYTF. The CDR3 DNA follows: TGTGCCATCAGTGAACAGGGGACGACGGCCTATGGCTACACCTTC.

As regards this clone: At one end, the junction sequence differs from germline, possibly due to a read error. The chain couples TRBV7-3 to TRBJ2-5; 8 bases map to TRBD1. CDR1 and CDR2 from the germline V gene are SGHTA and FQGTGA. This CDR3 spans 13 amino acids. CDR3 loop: CASSYGTGETQHF. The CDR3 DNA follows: TGTGCCAGCAGCTATGGGACAGGAGAGACCCAGCACTTC.

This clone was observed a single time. The CDR3: CASSRELTSGDYEQYF. CDR3 coding DNA: TGCGCCAGCAGCCGGGAACTGACTAGCGGGGACTACGAGCAGTACTTC. The chain couples TRBV4-3 to TRBJ2-7, with 11 bases matching TRBD2. After removal of 4 bases from V and 3 bases from J, the junction contained 8 bases not matched to a gene. This CDR3 is built from 16 residues. From germline, CDR1 is LGHNA and CDR2 YSLEER.

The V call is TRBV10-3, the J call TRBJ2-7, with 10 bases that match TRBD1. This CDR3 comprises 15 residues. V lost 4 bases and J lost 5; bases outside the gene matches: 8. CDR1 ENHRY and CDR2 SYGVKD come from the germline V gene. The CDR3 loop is CAISVTTGTGDEQYF. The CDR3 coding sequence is TGTGCCATCAGTGTGACAACCGGGACAGGGGACGAGCAGTACTTC.

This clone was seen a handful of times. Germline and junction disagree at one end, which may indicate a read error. The CDR3, as DNA: TGTGCCAGCACCTTAGGGTCTCTCTATGGCTACACCTTC. Its protein product is CASTLGSLYGYTF. The chain joins TRBV13 to TRBJ1-2; D is unclear. Germline V gene sequence: CDR1 PRHDT, CDR2 FYEKMQ (reference sequence). The CDR3 runs 13 residues.